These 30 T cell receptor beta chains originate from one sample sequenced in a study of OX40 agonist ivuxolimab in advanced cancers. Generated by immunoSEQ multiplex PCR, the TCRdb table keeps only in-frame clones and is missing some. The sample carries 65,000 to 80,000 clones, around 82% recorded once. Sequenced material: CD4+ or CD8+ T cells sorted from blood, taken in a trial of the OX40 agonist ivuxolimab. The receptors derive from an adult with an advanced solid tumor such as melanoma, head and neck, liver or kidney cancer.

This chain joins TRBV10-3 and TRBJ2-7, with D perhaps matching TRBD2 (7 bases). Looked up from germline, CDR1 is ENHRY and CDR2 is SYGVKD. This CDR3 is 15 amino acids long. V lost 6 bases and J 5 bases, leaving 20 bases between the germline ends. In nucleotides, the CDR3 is TGTGCCATCAGCAACGCGGCCGGGGGGCCCAACGAGCAGTACTTC. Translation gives CAISNAAGGPNEQYF.

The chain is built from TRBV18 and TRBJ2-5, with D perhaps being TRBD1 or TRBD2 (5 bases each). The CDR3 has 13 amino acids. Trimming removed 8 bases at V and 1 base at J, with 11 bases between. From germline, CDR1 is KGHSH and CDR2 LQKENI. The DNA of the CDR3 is TGTGCCAGCGCTCAGAGGGGCCAAGAGACCCAGTACTTC. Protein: CASAQRGQETQYF.

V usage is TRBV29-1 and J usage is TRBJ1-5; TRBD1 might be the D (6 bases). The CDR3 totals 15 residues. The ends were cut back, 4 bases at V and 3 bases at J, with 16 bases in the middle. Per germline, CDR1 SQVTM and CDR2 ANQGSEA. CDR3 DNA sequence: TGCAGCGTTGGGACAGCCCTTCGGGTCAATCAGCCCCAGCATTTT. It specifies CSVGTALRVNQPQHF.

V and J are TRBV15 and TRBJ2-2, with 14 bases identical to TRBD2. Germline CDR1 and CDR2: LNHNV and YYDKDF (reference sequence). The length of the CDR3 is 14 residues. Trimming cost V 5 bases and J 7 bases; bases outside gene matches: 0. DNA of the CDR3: TGTGCCACCAGCGGACTAGCGGGGGGCGGGGAGCTGTTTTTT. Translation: CATSGLAGGGELFF.

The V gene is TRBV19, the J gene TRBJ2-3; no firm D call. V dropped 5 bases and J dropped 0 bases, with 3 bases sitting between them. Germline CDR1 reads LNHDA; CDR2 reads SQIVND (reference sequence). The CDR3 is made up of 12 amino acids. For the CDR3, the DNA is TGTGCCAGTAGTCAGAGCACAGATACGCAGTATTTT. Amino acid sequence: CASSQSTDTQYF.

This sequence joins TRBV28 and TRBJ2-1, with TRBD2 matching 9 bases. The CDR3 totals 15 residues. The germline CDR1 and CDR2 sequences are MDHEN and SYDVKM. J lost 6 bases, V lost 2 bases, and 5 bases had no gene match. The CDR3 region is CASSLPLAGSNEQFF. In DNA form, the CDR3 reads TGTGCCAGCAGTTTACCCCTAGCGGGATCCAATGAGCAGTTCTTC. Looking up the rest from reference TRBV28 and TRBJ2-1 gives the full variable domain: DVKVTQSSRYLVKRTGEKVFLECVQDMDHENMFWYRQDPGLGLRLIYFSYDVKMKEKGDIPEGYSVSREKKERFSLILESASTNQTSMYLCASSLPLAGSNEQFFGPGTRLTVL.

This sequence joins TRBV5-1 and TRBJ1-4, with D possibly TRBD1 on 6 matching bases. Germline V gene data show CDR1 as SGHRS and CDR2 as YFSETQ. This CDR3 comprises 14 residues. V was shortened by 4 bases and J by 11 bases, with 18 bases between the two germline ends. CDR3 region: CASSPTGPNAKLFF. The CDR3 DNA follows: TGCGCCAGCAGCCCGACAGGTCCCAACGCGAAACTGTTTTTT.

The chain's CDR3 is CASSDGTGGLQPQHF. CDR3 DNA: TGTGCCAGCTCAGACGGGACAGGGGGTTTACAGCCCCAGCATTTT. The chain carries TRBV18 and TRBJ1-5, with 11 bases that match TRBD1. CDR3 size: 15 residues. Germline loops: CDR1 KGHSH, CDR2 LQKENI. Trimming at V came to 5 bases and at J to 7 bases, leaving 7 bases not matched to a gene.

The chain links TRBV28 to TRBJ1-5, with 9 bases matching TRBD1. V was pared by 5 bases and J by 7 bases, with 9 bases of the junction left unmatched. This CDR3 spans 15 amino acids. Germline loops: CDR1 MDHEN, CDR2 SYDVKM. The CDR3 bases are TGTGCCAGCAGTCAAACGGGGACAGGGAACCAGCCCCAGCATTTT. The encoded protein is CASSQTGTGNQPQHF.

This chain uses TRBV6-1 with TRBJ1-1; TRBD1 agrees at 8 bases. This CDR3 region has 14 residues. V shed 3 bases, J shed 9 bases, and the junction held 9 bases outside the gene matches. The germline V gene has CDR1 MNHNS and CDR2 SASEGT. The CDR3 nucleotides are TGTGCCAGCAGTGAGGACAGGGTGGTTCCCAAAGCTTTCTTT. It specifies CASSEDRVVPKAFF.

Here the CDR3 DNA reads TGTGCCAGTTCGGGCAGGGAATACGAGCAGTACTTC. Protein: CASSGREYEQYF. V gene TRBV19 combines with J gene TRBJ2-7; D is perhaps TRBD1 (5 bases). Germline lookup yields CDR1 LNHDA and CDR2 SQIVND (reference sequence). This CDR3 is 12 amino acids long. V was pared by 8 bases and J by 4 bases, with 12 bases between.

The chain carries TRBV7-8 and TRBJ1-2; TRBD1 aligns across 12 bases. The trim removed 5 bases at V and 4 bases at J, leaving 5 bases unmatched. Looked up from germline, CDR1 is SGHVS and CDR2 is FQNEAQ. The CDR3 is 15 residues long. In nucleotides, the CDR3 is TGTGCCAGCAGCAAAGAGGGACAGGGGGCCTATGGCTACACCTTC. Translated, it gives CASSKEGQGAYGYTF.

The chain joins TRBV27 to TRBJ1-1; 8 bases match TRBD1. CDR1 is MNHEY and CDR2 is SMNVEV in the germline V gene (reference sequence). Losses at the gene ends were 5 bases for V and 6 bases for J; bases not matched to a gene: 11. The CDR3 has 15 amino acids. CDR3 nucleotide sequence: TGTGCCAGCAGTGAACTCAACAGGGGGAGCGCTGAAGCTTTCTTT. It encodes CASSELNRGSAEAFF.

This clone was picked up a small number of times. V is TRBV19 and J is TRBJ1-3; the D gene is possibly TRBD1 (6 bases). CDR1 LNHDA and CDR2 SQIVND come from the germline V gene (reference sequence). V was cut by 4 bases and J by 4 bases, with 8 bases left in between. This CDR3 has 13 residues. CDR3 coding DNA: TGTGCCAGTAGTAGGGGGCCCGGAAACACCATATATTTT. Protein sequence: CASSRGPGNTIYF. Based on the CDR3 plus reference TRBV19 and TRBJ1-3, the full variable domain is DGGITQSPKYLFRKEGQNVTLSCEQNLNHDAMYWYRQDPGQGLRLIYYSQIVNDFQKGDIAEGYSVSREKKESFPLTVTSAQKNPTAFYLCASSRGPGNTIYFGEGSWLTVV.

The CDR3 DNA reads as TGTGCCAGCAGCGCAGGTCGCGACCTCAGCGAGCAGTACTTC. Residues: CASSAGRDLSEQYF. The chain joins TRBV5-4 to TRBJ2-7; D remains unclear. Germline CDR1 is SGHNT and CDR2 is YYREEE (reference sequence). The CDR3 has 14 residues. Trimming left V 4 bases short and J 6 bases short, with 17 bases between.

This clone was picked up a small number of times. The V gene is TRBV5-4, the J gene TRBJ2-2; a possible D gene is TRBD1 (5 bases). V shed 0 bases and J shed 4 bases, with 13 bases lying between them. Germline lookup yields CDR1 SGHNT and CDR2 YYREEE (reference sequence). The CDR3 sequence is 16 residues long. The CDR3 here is CASSLGLGRGTGELFF. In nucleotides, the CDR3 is TGTGCCAGCAGCTTGGGGCTGGGGCGCGGCACCGGGGAGCTGTTTTTT. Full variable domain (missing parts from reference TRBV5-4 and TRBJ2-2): ETGVTQSPTHLIKTRGQQVTLRCSSQSGHNTVSWYQQALGQGPQFIFQYYREEENGRGNFPPRFSGLQFPNYSSELNVNALELDDSALYLCASSLGLGRGTGELFFGEGSRLTVL.

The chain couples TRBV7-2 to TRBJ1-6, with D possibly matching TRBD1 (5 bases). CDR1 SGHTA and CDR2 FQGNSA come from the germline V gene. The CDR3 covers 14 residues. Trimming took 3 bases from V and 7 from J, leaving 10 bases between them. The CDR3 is CASSLGGWNSPLHF. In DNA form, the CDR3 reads TGTGCCAGCAGCTTGGGGGGGTGGAATTCACCCCTCCACTTT.

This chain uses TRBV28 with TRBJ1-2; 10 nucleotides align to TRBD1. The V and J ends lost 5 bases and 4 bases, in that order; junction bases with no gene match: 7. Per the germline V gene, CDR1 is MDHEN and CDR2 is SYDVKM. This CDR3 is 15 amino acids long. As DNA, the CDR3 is TGTGCCAGCAGTCCCGACAGGGGGCCAGGCTATGGCTACACCTTC. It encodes CASSPDRGPGYGYTF.

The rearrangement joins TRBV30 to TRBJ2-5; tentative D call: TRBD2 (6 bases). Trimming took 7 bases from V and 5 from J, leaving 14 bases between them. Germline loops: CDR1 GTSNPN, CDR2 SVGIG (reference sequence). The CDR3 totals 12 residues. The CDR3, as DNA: TGTGCCTCGGGGGAGATCCGGGAGACCCAGTACTTC. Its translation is CASGEIRETQYF.

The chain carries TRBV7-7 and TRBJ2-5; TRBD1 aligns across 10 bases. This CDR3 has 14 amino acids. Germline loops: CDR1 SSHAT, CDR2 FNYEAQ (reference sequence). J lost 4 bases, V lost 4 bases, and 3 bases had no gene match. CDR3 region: CASSSDRGGETQYF. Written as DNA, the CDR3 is TGTGCCAGCAGCTCGGACAGGGGGGGAGAGACCCAGTACTTC.

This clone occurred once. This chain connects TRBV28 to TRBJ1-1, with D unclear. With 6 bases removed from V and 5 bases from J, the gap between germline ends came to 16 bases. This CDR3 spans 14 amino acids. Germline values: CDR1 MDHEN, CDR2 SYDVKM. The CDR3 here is CASSRPGLGTEAFF. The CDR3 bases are TGTGCCAGCAGCCGGCCGGGATTGGGGACTGAAGCTTTCTTT.

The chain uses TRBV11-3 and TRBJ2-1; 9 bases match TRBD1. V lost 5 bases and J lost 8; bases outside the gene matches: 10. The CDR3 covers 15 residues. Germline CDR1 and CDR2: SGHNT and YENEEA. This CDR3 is CASSPPGQGIDEQFF. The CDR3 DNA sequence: TGTGCCAGCAGCCCACCGGGACAGGGCATCGATGAGCAGTTCTTC.

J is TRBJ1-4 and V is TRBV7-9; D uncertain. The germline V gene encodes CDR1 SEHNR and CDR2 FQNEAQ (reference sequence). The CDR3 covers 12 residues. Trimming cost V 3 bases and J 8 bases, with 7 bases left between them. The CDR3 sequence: CASSFASEKLFF. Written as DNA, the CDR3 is TGTGCCAGCAGCTTCGCGAGCGAAAAACTGTTTTTT.

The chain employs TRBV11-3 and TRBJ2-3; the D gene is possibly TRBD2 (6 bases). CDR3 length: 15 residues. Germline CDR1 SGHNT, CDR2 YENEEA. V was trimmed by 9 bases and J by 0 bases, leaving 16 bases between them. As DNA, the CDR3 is TGTGCCAGTACTACTAGCAGATCTAGCACAGATACGCAGTATTTT. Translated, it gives CASTTSRSSTDTQYF.

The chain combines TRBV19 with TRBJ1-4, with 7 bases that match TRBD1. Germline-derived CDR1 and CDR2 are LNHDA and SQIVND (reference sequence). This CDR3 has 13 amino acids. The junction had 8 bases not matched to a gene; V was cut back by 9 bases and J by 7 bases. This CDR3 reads CASRTGVGEKLFF. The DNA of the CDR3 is TGTGCCAGCCGAACAGGGGTGGGTGAAAAACTGTTTTTT.

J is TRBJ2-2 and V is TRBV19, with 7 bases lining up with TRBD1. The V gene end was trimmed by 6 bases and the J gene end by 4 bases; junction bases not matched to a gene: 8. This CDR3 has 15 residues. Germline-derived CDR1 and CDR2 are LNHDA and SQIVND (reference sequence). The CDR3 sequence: CASRTDRAGTGELFF. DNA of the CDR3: TGTGCCAGTAGGACCGACAGGGCGGGCACCGGGGAGCTGTTTTTT.

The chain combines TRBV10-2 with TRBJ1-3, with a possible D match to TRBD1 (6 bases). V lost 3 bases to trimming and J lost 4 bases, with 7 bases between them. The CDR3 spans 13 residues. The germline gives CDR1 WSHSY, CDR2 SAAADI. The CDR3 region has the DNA TGCGCCAGCAGTGAACAGGGAGGAAACACCATATATTTT. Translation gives CASSEQGGNTIYF.

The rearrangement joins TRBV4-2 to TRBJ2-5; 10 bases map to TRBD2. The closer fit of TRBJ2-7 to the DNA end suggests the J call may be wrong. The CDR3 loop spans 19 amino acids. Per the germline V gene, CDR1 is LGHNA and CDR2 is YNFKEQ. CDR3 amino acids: CASSQDLGASGSGAYEQYF. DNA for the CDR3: TGTGCCAGCAGCCAAGATCTCGGGGCTAGCGGGAGTGGGGCCTACGAGCAGTACTTC.

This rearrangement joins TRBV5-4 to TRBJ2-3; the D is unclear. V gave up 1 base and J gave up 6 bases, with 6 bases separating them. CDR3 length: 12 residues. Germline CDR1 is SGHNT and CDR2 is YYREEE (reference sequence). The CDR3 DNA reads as TGTGCCAGCAGCTTGTTTCCGGATACGCAGTATTTT. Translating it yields CASSLFPDTQYF.

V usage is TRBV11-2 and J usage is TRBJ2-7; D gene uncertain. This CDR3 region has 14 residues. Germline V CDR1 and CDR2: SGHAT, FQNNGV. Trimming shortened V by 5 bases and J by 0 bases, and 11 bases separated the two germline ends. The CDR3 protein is CASSPPINSYEQYF. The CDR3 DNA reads TGTGCCAGCAGCCCCCCCATAAACTCCTACGAGCAGTACTTC.